Below are 19 T cell receptor beta chains sequenced from a single sample in a study of T cells in women clearing cervical HPV infection. The data were produced by immunoSEQ multiplex PCR, yet TCRdb's version contains in-frame clones alone and is incomplete. The sample includes about 19,000 clones. Specimen: blood buffy coat. All receptors derive from a woman between 18 and 75 years old with a cervical HPV16 infection that either progressed to CIN3+ or cleared (not recorded which).

As to this clone: The CDR3 extends 3 residues past the end of the read, so its final part is completed from the germline J gene. This chain links TRBV5-1 with TRBJ2-3, with 9 nucleotides matching TRBD2. Germline-derived CDR1 and CDR2 are SGHRS and YFSETQ. V was pared by 2 bases and J by 0 bases, with 1 base of the junction left unmatched. This CDR3 has 15 residues. The CDR3: CASSFLAGSTDTQYF. The sequenced CDR3 bases are TGCGCCAGCAGCTTCCTAGCGGGAAGCACAGATACG.

A note on this clone: The DNA ends 3 residues before the CDR3 does, and the rest of the CDR3 is filled in from the germline J gene. The chain couples TRBV5-1 to TRBJ1-6; 9 bases match TRBD1. V dropped 7 bases and J dropped 11; count of bases not matched to a gene: 13. The CDR3 contains 15 residues. Germline V gives CDR1 SGHRS, CDR2 YFSETQ. The part of the CDR3 DNA that was read is TGCGCCAGCTGGACAGGGGTCAAGCCTAGCCCACCC. This codes for CASWTGVKPSPP. The whole CDR3 protein reads CASWTGVKPSPPLHF.

On this clone: The read ends 3 residues early relative to the CDR3; the germline J gene fills the gap. V gene TRBV30 combines with J gene TRBJ2-7, with TRBD2 matching over 10 bases. Per the germline V gene, CDR1 is GTSNPN and CDR2 is SVGIG (reference sequence). The V and J ends lost 3 bases and 2 bases, in that order; junction bases with no gene match: 10. This CDR3 comprises 16 residues. The DNA read from the CDR3 is TGTGCCTGGAGCCCCCTCACTAGCGGGGACACCTACGAG. Its translation: CAWSPLTSGDTYE. The complete CDR3 sequence is CAWSPLTSGDTYEQYF.

The CDR3 sequence: CASRDYSVRGWADTQYF. CDR3 DNA, as far as it was read: TGTGCCAGTAGAGACTATAGCGTCAGGGGGTGGGCAGATACG. The chain carries TRBV19 and TRBJ2-3; 7 bases fit TRBD1. The CDR3 end lies 3 residues beyond the end of the read and is filled in from the germline J gene. The germline V gene has CDR1 LNHDA and CDR2 SQIVND (reference sequence). The CDR3 contains 17 residues. V trimming: 6 bases; J trimming: 4 bases; junction bases outside the gene matches: 16.

Regarding this clone: The CDR3 goes on 3 residues after the read ends, and that part is filled in from the germline J gene. The rearrangement uses TRBV5-4 and TRBJ1-2; D not certain. CDR3 length equals 12 residues. Trimming left V 0 bases short and J 7 bases short, with 7 bases between. Per the germline V gene, CDR1 is SGHNT and CDR2 is YYREEE (reference sequence). CDR3 sequence reads: CASSLEGSGYTF. The CDR3 bases that were read are TGTGCCAGCAGCTTGGAGGGTAGTGGC.

Points on this clone: The read ends 3 residues early relative to the CDR3; the germline J gene fills the gap. The chain recombines TRBV7-9 with TRBJ1-1, with 7 bases lining up with TRBD1. The CDR3 runs 12 residues. Germline CDR1 SEHNR, CDR2 FQNEAQ (reference sequence). Losses at the gene ends were 8 bases for V and 1 base for J; bases not matched to a gene: 1. The sequenced CDR3 bases are TGTGCCAGCCGACAGGGGAACACTGAA. Its translation is CASRQGNTE. The whole CDR3 sequence reads CASRQGNTEAFF.

A note on this clone: From the germline J gene comes the end of the CDR3, since the read stops 3 residues before it. The chain recombines TRBV10-3 with TRBJ1-1; 9 bases line up with TRBD1. The germline gives CDR1 ENHRY, CDR2 SYGVKD. This CDR3 has 13 amino acids. V was pared by 10 bases and J by 6 bases, with 9 bases of the junction left unmatched. The sequenced CDR3 bases are TGTGCCACCGTAGGACAGGGGATCTCTGAA. It encodes CATVGQGISE. The whole CDR3 protein reads CATVGQGISEAFF.

On this clone: The sequence runs out 3 residues before the end of the CDR3; the remainder is reconstructed from the germline J gene. This chain joins TRBV7-9 and TRBJ2-2; D may be TRBD1 (6 bases). This CDR3 contains 14 residues. Germline CDR1 reads SEHNR; CDR2 reads FQNEAQ (reference sequence). Trimming stripped 6 bases from V and 1 base from J, with 9 bases between. The DNA read from the CDR3 is TGTGCCAGCAGAACACAGGGGAACACCGGGGAG. Its translation: CASRTQGNTGE. The CDR3 as a whole reads CASRTQGNTGELFF.

Notes on this clone: Read data end 3 residues before the CDR3 end; the end is taken from the germline J gene. The V call is TRBV28, the J call TRBJ1-4; 9 positions match TRBD1. The CDR3 loop spans 15 amino acids. Germline V lookup: CDR1 MDHEN, CDR2 SYDVKM. V was clipped by 5 bases and J by 6 bases; unmatched bases: 7. The CDR3 reads CASSLPTGGDEKLFF. Partial CDR3 DNA: TGTGCCAGCAGTCTGCCTACAGGGGGCGATGAAAAA.

On this clone: Read coverage stops 3 residues before the CDR3 terminus; the germline J gene supplies the remainder. V is TRBV4-2 and J is TRBJ2-7; 7 bases are shared with TRBD2. CDR3 length: 17 residues. Germline values: CDR1 LGHNA, CDR2 YNFKEQ. With 0 bases clipped from V and 0 bases from J, the junction kept 8 bases outside the gene matches. CDR3 bases read: TGTGCCAGCAGCCAAGATACTAGCGTCCCTATCTCCTACGAG. The encoded protein is CASSQDTSVPISYE. The whole CDR3 is CASSQDTSVPISYEQYF.

This clone ranks as medium-sized in terms of frequency. Sequencing ends 3 residues short of the CDR3 end; the germline J gene provides the rest. The chain combines TRBV7-2 with TRBJ2-2, with 7 bases that match TRBD1. After removal of 3 bases from V and 6 bases from J, the junction contained 1 base not matched to a gene. Germline-derived CDR1 and CDR2 are SGHTA and FQGNSA. The CDR3 sequence is 13 residues long. The sequenced CDR3 bases are TGTGCCAGCAGCTTCGACAGGGCCGGGGAG. Translating it yields CASSFDRAGE. The entire CDR3 protein reads CASSFDRAGELFF. Together with reference TRBV7-2 and TRBJ2-2, the CDR3 gives the full variable domain: GAGVSQSPSNKVTEKGKDVELRCDPISGHTALYWYRQSLGQGLEFLIYFQGNSAPDKSGLPSDRFSAERTGGSVSTLTIQRTQQEDSAVYLCASSFDRAGELFFGEGSRLTVL.

Comments on this clone: The CDR3 end lies 3 residues beyond the end of the read and is filled in from the germline J gene. The genes are TRBV28 and TRBJ2-1, with D hard to call. Germline loops: CDR1 MDHEN, CDR2 SYDVKM. Trimming shortened V by 1 base and J by 9 bases, and 10 bases separated the two germline ends. This CDR3 has 13 residues. CDR3 loop: CASSLSSWPEQFF. CDR3 DNA (partial): TGTGCCAGCAGTTTATCCAGTTGGCCTGAG.

In regard to this clone: The read stops 3 residues short of the end of the CDR3; the missing end is completed from the germline J gene. The chain has TRBV18 and TRBJ1-3; 8 bases are a match to TRBD1. V gave up 5 bases and J gave up 2 bases; unmatched junction bases: 8. Germline V gene lookup returns CDR1 KGHSH and CDR2 LQKENI. This CDR3 is built from 16 residues. The CDR3 reads CASSTDRAGAGNTIYF. CDR3 bases read: TGTGCCAGCTCAACGGACAGGGCTGGAGCTGGAAACACC.

Points on this clone: The read halts 3 residues ahead of the CDR3 end, with the missing end drawn from the germline J gene. The J gene is TRBJ2-5, the V gene TRBV5-1; D is possibly TRBD1 (5 bases). Germline assignment: CDR1 SGHRS and CDR2 YFSETQ. This CDR3 contains 16 residues. V gave up 4 bases and J gave up 5 bases, with 21 bases separating them. The part of the CDR3 DNA that was read is TGCGCCAGCAGCGCGGCGATTGGGCAGGGCTGGGAGACC. Translating gives CASSAAIGQGWET. The CDR3 in its entirety is CASSAAIGQGWETQYF.

To note about this clone: The read falls 3 residues short of the CDR3 end, and the missing part is taken from the germline J gene. The chain is built from TRBV6-2 or TRBV6-3 and TRBJ2-7; weak D call: TRBD1 (5 bases). The germline V gene encodes CDR1 MNHEY and CDR2 SVGEGT. V lost 1 base to trimming and J lost 1 base, with 5 bases between them. The CDR3 has 13 residues. The CDR3 DNA, read in part, is TGTGCCAGCAGTTACTACAGGTCCTACGAG. Translation gives CASSYYRSYE. In full, the CDR3 reads CASSYYRSYEQYF.

Points on this clone: From the germline J gene comes the end of the CDR3, since the read stops 3 residues before it. The V gene is TRBV5-1, the J gene TRBJ1-4, with 8 bases aligning to TRBD1. The V gene's germline CDR1 is SGHRS and CDR2 YFSETQ. Unmatched junction bases numbered 6, after V lost 0 bases and J lost 8 bases. The CDR3 has 15 residues. CDR3 sequence: CASSLAGQGGEKLFF. CDR3 bases read: TGCGCCAGCAGCTTGGCCGGACAGGGCGGGGAAAAA.

Comments on this clone: Read coverage stops 3 residues before the CDR3 terminus; the germline J gene supplies the remainder. The V call is TRBV18, the J call TRBJ1-1; 7 bases align to TRBD1. Per the germline V gene, CDR1 is KGHSH and CDR2 is LQKENI. The CDR3 has 13 residues. V lost 6 bases and J lost 0; bases outside the gene matches: 1. The CDR3 loop is CASSTGMNTEAFF. The CDR3 bases that were read are TGTGCCAGCTCGACAGGGATGAACACTGAA. The full variable domain, with the rest looked up from reference TRBV18 and TRBJ1-1, is NAGVMQNPRHLVRRRGQEARLRCSPMKGHSHVYWYRQLPEEGLKFMVYLQKENIIDESGMPKERFSAEFPKEGPSILRIQQVVRGDSAAYFCASSTGMNTEAFFGQGTRLTVV.

Concerning this clone: The read comes to an end 3 residues before the CDR3 does, leaving the germline J gene to fill in the end. The chain is built from TRBV5-1 and TRBJ1-5, with D possibly TRBD1 on 5 matching bases. The CDR3 length is 16 residues. The germline gives CDR1 SGHRS, CDR2 YFSETQ. V was cut by 0 bases and J by 3 bases, with 13 bases left in between. The chain's CDR3 is CASSLGGGGNNQPQHF. Partial CDR3 DNA: TGCGCCAGCAGCTTGGGGGGGGGTGGCAACAATCAGCCC.

In regard to this clone: The CDR3 end falls 3 residues outside the read, so it is completed with the germline J gene. V usage is TRBV29-1 and J usage is TRBJ1-4; D not resolved. V was cut by 0 bases and J by 10 bases, with 9 bases left in between. Germline CDR1 and CDR2: SQVTM and ANQGSEA. The CDR3 runs to 12 residues. CDR3: CSVEDPRGKLFF. The CDR3 bases that were read are TGCAGCGTTGAAGACCCACGGGGAAAA.